What follows are 8 T cell receptor beta chains derived from one specimen sequenced in a study of T cell repertoires in cytomegalovirus infection. TCRdb redid the calling of the reads with MiXCR, one entry per CDR3 protein. The table includes over 300,000 distinct CDR3 sequences, roughly a sixth detected once. The sequencing input was PBMCs. Receptors originate from a human donor in good health (CMV status not recorded). Some clones in this sample may be carry-over from other donors' samples.

The sample holds many counts of this clonotype. The chain uses TRBV4-3 and TRBJ1-6, with a tentative D call TRBD1 (6 bases). Germline CDR1 is LGHNA and CDR2 is YSLEER. The CDR3 is 16 amino acids. Trimming removed 0 bases from V and 9 bases from J, with 15 bases in between. The CDR3 DNA sequence: TGCGCCAGCAGCCAAGAGAGGTTAAGGGGGGGTTCACCCCTCCACTTT. Its protein is CASSQERLRGGSPLHF.

This clonotype was seen a handful of times. The gene calls are TRBV6-2 or TRBV6-3 and TRBJ1-5; tentatively, D is TRBD1 (6 bases). This CDR3 contains 11 residues. V shed 6 bases and J shed 12 bases, with 12 bases lying between them. Germline assignment: CDR1 MNHEY and CDR2 SVGEGT. In nucleotides, the CDR3 is TGTGCCAGCAGCGACGGGGGACACCAGCATTTT. This sequence encodes CASSDGGHQHF.

This clonotype was seen at least ten times. The J gene is TRBJ2-7, the V gene TRBV28, with 9 positions matching TRBD1. With 7 bases clipped from V and 2 bases from J, the junction kept 9 bases outside the gene matches. The CDR3 has 15 amino acids. From germline, CDR1 is MDHEN and CDR2 SYDVKM. CDR3 sequence (DNA): TGTGCCAGCAATCCCTCGGGACAGGGAACCTACGAGCAGTACTTC. It codes for CASNPSGQGTYEQYF.

This clonotype was seen only a few times. The chain carries TRBV6-2 or TRBV6-3 and TRBJ2-7, with D unclear. This CDR3 is built from 17 residues. Germline lookup yields CDR1 MNHEY and CDR2 SVGEGT. Trimming removed 0 bases from V and 5 bases from J, with 20 bases in between. The CDR3 sequence is CASSYSRSPGASNEQYF. CDR3 nucleotide sequence: TGTGCCAGCAGTTACTCCAGGTCTCCCGGAGCCTCTAACGAGCAGTACTTC.

This clonotype was seen more than once but under ten times. This sequence joins TRBV6-5 and TRBJ1-2; D is unclear. This CDR3 region has 13 residues. Trimming removed 10 bases at V and 4 bases at J, with 16 bases between. Germline-derived CDR1 and CDR2 are MNHEY and SVGAGI. The CDR3 protein is CATRATSIYGYTF. CDR3 bases: TGTGCCACCCGCGCAACGTCCATCTATGGCTACACCTTC.

The rearrangement links TRBV3-1 to TRBJ2-7; possibly TRBD1 for D (5 bases). The CDR3 length is 14 residues. Trimming left V 3 bases short and J 1 base short, with 10 bases between. The germline V gene has CDR1 LGHDT and CDR2 YNNKEL (reference sequence). CDR3 coding DNA: TGTGCCAGCAGCCAGACAGACATATCCTACGAGCAGTACTTC. Residues: CASSQTDISYEQYF.

The genes are TRBV12-3 or TRBV12-4 and TRBJ1-6; a weak D match, TRBD1 (5 bases). Between the trimmed V and J ends, which lost 3 bases and 12 bases, there was a span of 12 bases. The CDR3 covers 13 residues. The CDR3 DNA reads as TGTGCCAGCAGTTTTAGGGGTGGTTTACCCCTCCACTTT. It is translated as CASSFRGGLPLHF.

This clonotype was found many times. The chain recombines TRBV25-1 with TRBJ2-3; 8 bases match TRBD1. V lost 8 bases to trimming and J lost 4 bases; unmatched junction nucleotides: 5. The CDR3 is 13 residues long. Per the germline V gene, CDR1 is MGHDK and CDR2 is SYGVNS. The CDR3 nucleotides are TGTGCCAGCGGACAGACAGGGGCAGATACGCAGTATTTT. Translating gives CASGQTGADTQYF. Full variable domain (remainder filled in from reference TRBV25-1 and TRBJ2-3): EADIYQTPRYLVIGTGKKITLECSQTMGHDKMYWYQQDPGMELHLIHYSYGVNSTEKGDLSSESTVSRIRTEHFPLTLESARPSHTSQYLCASGQTGADTQYFGPGTRLTVL.